This TCR beta chain is drawn from a study of blood T cell repertoires in COVID-19. The overall study: Specimens from acute and convalescent COVID-19 originated in the United States, Italy and Spain. T cells, B-cell-depleted T cells, or PBMCs provided the cDNA or gDNA that served as material.

In the original analysis: Reference gene primer amplification gave estimated nucleated cell counts. Method: immunoSEQ multiplex PCR; TCRdb's copy keeps in-frame clones and lacks some. That table furnishes V, J and clone size, whereas the DNA furnished D and trimming. Of about 310,000 clones in the sample, roughly 86% are singletons; the top ten hold around 8%. Germline V CDR1 and CDR2: LNHDA, SQIVND (reference sequence). The CDR3 loop spans 15 amino acids. V lost 2 bases, J lost 1 base, and 11 bases lay in between. Sequencing input: peripheral blood. The chain combines TRBV19 with TRBJ1-1; D is ambiguous. The sequence was collected from a woman aged 50 to 60 who had recovered from COVID-19. CDR3 nucleotide sequence: TGTGCCAGTAGTATACGCCCCCTAGGGAACACTGAAGCTTTCTTT. It encodes CASSIRPLGNTEAFF.